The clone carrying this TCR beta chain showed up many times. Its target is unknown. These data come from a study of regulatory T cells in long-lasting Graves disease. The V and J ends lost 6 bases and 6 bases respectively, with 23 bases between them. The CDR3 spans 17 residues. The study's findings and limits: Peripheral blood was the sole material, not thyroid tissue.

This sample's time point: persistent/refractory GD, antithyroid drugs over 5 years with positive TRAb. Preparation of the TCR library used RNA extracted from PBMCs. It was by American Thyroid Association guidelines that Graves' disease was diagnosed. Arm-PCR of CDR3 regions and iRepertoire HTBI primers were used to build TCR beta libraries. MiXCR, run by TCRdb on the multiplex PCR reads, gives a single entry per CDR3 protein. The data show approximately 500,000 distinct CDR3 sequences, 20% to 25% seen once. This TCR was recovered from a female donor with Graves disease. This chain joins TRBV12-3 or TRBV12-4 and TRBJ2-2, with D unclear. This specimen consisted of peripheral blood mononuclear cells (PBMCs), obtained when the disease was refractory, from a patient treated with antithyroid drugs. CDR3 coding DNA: TGTGCCAGCAGCTTGGGAACTGGTCGCGACGTCGCCGGGGAGCTGTTTTTT. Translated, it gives CASSLGTGRDVAGELFF.